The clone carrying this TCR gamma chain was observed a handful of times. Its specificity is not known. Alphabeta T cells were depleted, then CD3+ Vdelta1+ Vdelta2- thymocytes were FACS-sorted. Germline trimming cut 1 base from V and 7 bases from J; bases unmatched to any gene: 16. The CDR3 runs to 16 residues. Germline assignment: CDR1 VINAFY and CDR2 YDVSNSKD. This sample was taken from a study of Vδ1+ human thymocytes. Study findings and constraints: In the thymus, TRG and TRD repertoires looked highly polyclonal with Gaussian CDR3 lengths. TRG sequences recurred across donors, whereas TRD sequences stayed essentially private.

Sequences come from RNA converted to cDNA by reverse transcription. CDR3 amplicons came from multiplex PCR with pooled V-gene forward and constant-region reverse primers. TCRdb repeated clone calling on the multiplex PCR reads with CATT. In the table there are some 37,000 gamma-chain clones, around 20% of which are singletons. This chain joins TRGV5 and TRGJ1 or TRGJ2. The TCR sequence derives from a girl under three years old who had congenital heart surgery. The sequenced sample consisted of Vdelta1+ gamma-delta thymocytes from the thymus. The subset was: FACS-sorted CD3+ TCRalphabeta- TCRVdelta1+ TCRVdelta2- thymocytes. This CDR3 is CATWDSSRESCYKKLF. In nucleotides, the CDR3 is TGTGCCACCTGGGACAGCAGTCGAGAGTCTTGCTATAAGAAACTCTTT.